This T cell receptor (beta chain) was sequenced in a study of T cell repertoires in cytomegalovirus infection. About the study: Public TCR beta signature analysis indicated the presence of both CMV infection and matching HLA type.

MiXCR, applied by TCRdb to the reads, yields one record per CDR3 protein. The data hold a few hundred thousand distinct CDR3 sequences, with 15% to 20% observed a single time. This clonotype was seen many times. CDR1 is MNHEY and CDR2 is SMNVEV in the germline V gene (reference sequence). V dropped 5 bases and J dropped 3; count of bases not matched to a gene: 9. The CDR3 contains 15 residues. The sequenced material came from CD8+ T cells from PBMCs. The source of this sequence is a human donor in good health (CMV status not recorded). Some clones in this sample may be carry-over from other donors' samples. The V gene is TRBV27, the J gene TRBJ1-1, with 7 bases lining up with TRBD1. The CDR3 coding sequence is TGTGCCAGCAGTATAAACAGGGGCCTGGACACTGAAGCTTTCTTT. Protein product: CASSINRGLDTEAFF.